These T cell receptor beta chains were read from a single sample in a study of T cell responses to AZD1222 COVID-19 vaccine. Generated by immunoSEQ multiplex PCR, the TCRdb table keeps only in-frame clones and is missing some. The sample lists about 120,000 clones, around 93% seen once, with under 9% in the top ten. Sequences were derived from peripheral blood, sampled 28 days after the second AZD1222 dose. All receptors derive from an adult who received the AZD1222 COVID-19 vaccine. Both conserved end residues are part of each CDR3. The D gene is left open where the match is weak. Clone size, where shown, is once, few, many, or a class for clones that have expanded.

NA	TRBV29-1	once	TRBJ1-1	TGCAGCGATACAGAGAACACTGAAGCTTTCTTT	CSDTENTEAFF
TRBD1	TRBV4-2	NA	TRBJ2-5	TGTGCCAGCAGCCCCAACGCAGGGGGCGGAGAGACCCAGTACTTC	CASSPNAGGGETQYF
NA	TRBV7-9	few	TRBJ2-7	TGTGCCAGCAGCTTAGAAGGTCTGATCCACTGGCGGTCCTACGAGCAGTACTTC	CASSLEGLIHWRSYEQYF
TRBD2	TRBV19	NA	TRBJ2-5	TGTGCCAGTAGGATGGGAGGGGCCCGGGAGACCCAGTACTTC	CASRMGGARETQYF
TRBD1	TRBV6-5	NA	TRBJ1-6	TGTGCCAGCAGTTCGACAGGGAAGGTCTATAATTCACCCCTCCACTTT	CASSSTGKVYNSPLHF
NA	TRBV7-2	NA	TRBJ1-2	TGTGCCAGCAGCCAGGGCAGGGGTTGGTCTGGCTACACCTTC	CASSQGRGWSGYTF
NA	TRBV6-1	NA	TRBJ2-5	TGTGCCAGCAGTGAAGGACAGCAAGAGACCCAGTACTTC	CASSEGQQETQYF
NA	TRBV18	NA	TRBJ2-3	TGTGCCAGCTCACCAGGGTCAGGGACTGGCACAGATACGCAGTATTTT	CASSPGSGTGTDTQYF
NA	TRBV2	once	TRBJ1-1	TGTGCCAGCAGGGCACAGAACACTGAAGCTTTCTTT	CASRAQNTEAFF
NA	TRBV13	once	TRBJ1-1	TGTGCCAGCAGCTTAGGAGGGGACACTGAAGCTTTCTTT	CASSLGGDTEAFF
TRBD2	TRBV24-1	NA	TRBJ2-3	TGTGCCACCAGTGATTCCGGGAGGGAGCGCGGTACGCAGTATTTT	CATSDSGRERGTQYF
NA	TRBV12-5	NA	TRBJ1-1	TGTGCTAGTGGTGTGGGAGTTGGCACTGAAGCTTTCTTT	CASGVGVGTEAFF
TRBD1	TRBV28	NA	TRBJ1-1	TGTGCCAGCAGCCGGGGACAGTCCAACACTGAAGCTTTCTTT	CASSRGQSNTEAFF
NA	TRBV5-1	NA	TRBJ2-5	TGCGCCAGCAGCTTGGGGCAGGGCCCGGAGACCCAGTACTTC	CASSLGQGPETQYF
NA	TRBV27	once	TRBJ1-2	TGTGCCAGCAGTGGTTCGGGCGAAAATGGCTACACCTTC	CASSGSGENGYTF
NA	TRBV14	NA	TRBJ1-3	TGTGCCAGCAGTCCCAACCTAGGGAGCGACACCATATATTTT	CASSPNLGSDTIYF
NA	TRBV21-1	NA	TRBJ1-1	TGTACGACCAACAGGGGCACTGAAGCTTTCTTT	CTTNRGTEAFF
TRBD2	TRBV19	NA	TRBJ2-3	TGTGCCAGTAGTATAAGCGGGAGGGTTGGAGATACGCAGTATTTT	CASSISGRVGDTQYF
NA	TRBV7-2	NA	TRBJ2-3	TGTGCCAGCAGCGAGTATACGGCAGATACGCAGTATTTT	CASSEYTADTQYF
NA	TRBV4-1	NA	TRBJ2-7	TGCGCCAGCAGCCAAGATGAGGGGGTGGGAGGATGGGCCTACGAGCAGTACTTC	CASSQDEGVGGWAYEQYF
NA	TRBV2	NA	TRBJ2-3	TGTGCCAGCAGTGAATTACAGTTTAGCACAGATACGCAGTATTTT	CASSELQFSTDTQYF
TRBD1	TRBV13	NA	TRBJ1-2	TGTGCCAGCAGCCCCCGGGACAGGGAGCTTTATGGCTACACCTTC	CASSPRDRELYGYTF
TRBD1	TRBV3-1/TRBV3-2	NA	TRBJ2-2	TGTGCCAGCAGCAGTCGGGACAGGGGGACCGGGGAGCTGTTTTTT	CASSSRDRGTGELFF
NA	TRBV5-6	NA	TRBJ2-1	TGTGCCAGCAGCCTCCCGGCGGGGAGGGGGGCCAATGAGCAGTTCTTC	CASSLPAGRGANEQFF
NA	TRBV6-5	NA	TRBJ2-7	TGTGCCAGCAGTTACGTCGTAGGATCCTACGAGCAGTACTTC	CASSYVVGSYEQYF
NA	TRBV5-1	once	TRBJ2-5	TGCGCCAGCAGCTGGGAAGTGGTGACGGCTCACCAAGAGACCCAGTACTTC	CASSWEVVTAHQETQYF
TRBD1	TRBV7-2	NA	TRBJ1-1	TGTGCCAGCAGCTTAAACAGGGGATCTGAAGCTTTCTTT	CASSLNRGSEAFF